Below are 8 T cell receptor beta chains sequenced from a single sample in a study of T-cell memory formation after mild COVID-19 (dated by TCRdb to about 2021). The library was prepared using 5' RACE. The instrument was an Illumina NovaSeq 6000. TCRdb handled the public reads itself, with Q25 trimming in fastp and clone calling in MiXCR, and kept productive beta chains. Rows are combined by CDR3 protein, so each entry shows the most common genes and DNA. Within this sample are approximately 560,000 distinct CDR3 sequences, with about 18% of them counted one time only. Roughly 7.8% of the sample is held by the ten biggest clonotypes. Material: PBMCs or a T cell subset sorted from them (not recorded which). These receptors were taken from an adult woman who had mild COVID-19 (a few samples of this study predate the infection). The sample titles of this study are shuffled in the database, so cell type and time point are left out; the donor was told from shared clones.

This chain connects TRBV9 to TRBJ2-3; 10 nucleotides match TRBD2. The germline gives CDR1 SGDLS, CDR2 YYNGEE. The CDR3 length is 16 residues. Germline trimming cut 0 bases from V and 3 bases from J; bases unmatched to any gene: 4. The CDR3: CASSVDLAGATDTQYF. The CDR3 DNA sequence: TGTGCCAGCAGCGTAGACCTAGCGGGAGCTACAGATACGCAGTATTTT.

This clonotype came up many times. This rearrangement joins TRBV7-2 to TRBJ2-4, with 7 bases matching TRBD1. After removal of 3 bases from V and 8 bases from J, the junction contained 7 bases not matched to a gene. This CDR3 contains 14 residues. Germline values: CDR1 SGHTA, CDR2 FQGNSA. CDR3 loop: CASSFRQGQDIQYF. Written as DNA, the CDR3 is TGTGCCAGCAGCTTTAGACAGGGTCAAGACATTCAGTACTTC.

The sample holds a few counts of this clonotype. This sequence joins TRBV7-9 and TRBJ1-5; weak D call: TRBD1 (5 bases). V was pared by 1 base and J by 8 bases, with 12 bases between. CDR3 size: 14 residues. The germline gives CDR1 SEHNR, CDR2 FQNEAQ (reference sequence). This CDR3 reads CASSLGGALKPQHF. The CDR3 coding sequence is TGTGCCAGCAGCTTAGGCGGGGCACTTAAGCCCCAGCATTTT.

This clonotype was seen a handful of times. This chain connects TRBV12-3 or TRBV12-4 to TRBJ1-2; no clear D. The CDR3 contains 14 residues. V was trimmed by 2 bases and J by 7 bases, leaving 14 bases between them. This chain's CDR3 is CASSLKEASGGYTF. CDR3 coding DNA: TGTGCCAGCAGTTTAAAAGAGGCTTCGGGTGGCTACACCTTC.

This chain connects TRBV24-1 to TRBJ2-3; possibly TRBD1 for D (6 bases). From germline, CDR1 is KGHDR and CDR2 SFDVKD. CDR3 length equals 15 residues. The V gene lost 8 bases and the J gene lost 0 bases, with 14 bases spanning the gap. Written as DNA, the CDR3 is TGTGCCACCATCCTTAAGACAGGTAGCACAGATACGCAGTATTTT. Its protein product is CATILKTGSTDTQYF.

This clonotype showed up just a few times. The chain is built from TRBV7-3 and TRBJ1-5, with D uncertain. V was shortened by 0 bases and J by 7 bases, with 7 bases between the two germline ends. The CDR3 is 13 residues long. From germline, CDR1 is SGHTA and CDR2 FQGTGA. CDR3 loop: CASSLTNGQPQHF. CDR3 DNA sequence: TGTGCCAGCAGCTTAACGAACGGGCAGCCCCAGCATTTT.

J is TRBJ1-5 and V is TRBV6-6; D remains unclear. CDR3 size: 16 residues. The germline V and J ends were trimmed by 7 bases and 4 bases, with 20 bases remaining between them. Germline-derived CDR1 and CDR2 are MNHNY and SVGAGI (reference sequence). Here the CDR3 DNA reads TGTGCCAGCACCCTAATATACGAGGACTCGAATCAGCCCCAGCATTTT. This sequence encodes CASTLIYEDSNQPQHF.

This sequence joins TRBV12-3 or TRBV12-4 and TRBJ1-1; D ambiguous. V lost 7 bases to trimming and J lost 1 base, with 10 bases between them. The CDR3 extends over 13 amino acids. CDR3: CASTRTGNTEAFF. The DNA of the CDR3 is TGTGCCAGCACCCGGACGGGGAACACTGAAGCTTTCTTT.